This passage covers 9 T cell receptor beta chains from one sample sequenced in a study of beta chain features in type 1 diabetes. The whole isolated RNA underwent reverse transcription, so sequencing captured expressed TCRB transcripts. Clones were read by immunoSEQ multiplex PCR, and TCRdb kept only the in-frame ones, dropping some. The repertoire consists of a few hundred thousand clones, with about 11% occurring once and the leading ten covering 0.015%. The specimen sequenced was naive CD4+ T cells from blood. The receptor source for this set is a woman in her twenties or thirties in good health.

The chain joins TRBV5-1 to TRBJ2-1; TRBD2 matches at 9 bases. Trimming cost V 0 bases and J 5 bases; bases outside gene matches: 6. Germline loops: CDR1 SGHRS, CDR2 YFSETQ. CDR3 length: 16 amino acids. The CDR3 bases are TGCGCCAGCAGCTTGGGTAGCGGGAGAGCCAACAATGAGCAGTTCTTC. Residues: CASSLGSGRANNEQFF.

This clone showed up just a few times. The V gene is TRBV19, the J gene TRBJ2-1; D call uncertain. CDR1 is LNHDA, CDR2 SQIVND, per germline (reference sequence). V dropped 5 bases and J dropped 8 bases, with 7 bases sitting between them. The CDR3 contains 11 residues. CDR3 loop: CASSQWYEQFF. CDR3 nucleotide sequence: TGTGCCAGTAGTCAGTGGTATGAGCAGTTCTTC. The full variable domain, rest sourced from reference TRBV19 and TRBJ2-1, is DGGITQSPKYLFRKEGQNVTLSCEQNLNHDAMYWYRQDPGQGLRLIYYSQIVNDFQKGDIAEGYSVSREKKESFPLTVTSAQKNPTAFYLCASSQWYEQFFGPGTRLTVL.

This clone was counted only a few times. This chain joins TRBV27 and TRBJ2-7; D is possibly TRBD1 (6 bases). The ends were cut back, 6 bases at V and 0 bases at J, with 12 bases in the middle. CDR1 MNHEY and CDR2 SMNVEV come from the germline V gene (reference sequence). The CDR3 extends over 14 amino acids. The CDR3, as DNA: TGTGCCAGCAGGTACAGGGAGACCTCCTACGAGCAGTACTTC. As protein: CASRYRETSYEQYF.

The rearrangement uses TRBV5-4 and TRBJ2-3; 8 bases line up with TRBD2. The CDR3 is made up of 16 amino acids. CDR1 and CDR2 (germline): SGHNT, YYREEE (reference sequence). V lost 3 bases, J lost 3 bases, and 9 bases stayed unmatched. The CDR3 sequence: CASSSFGLAGTDTQYF. The CDR3 DNA follows: TGTGCCAGCAGCTCCTTCGGACTAGCCGGGACAGATACGCAGTATTTT.

The gene calls are TRBV30 and TRBJ2-5; no clear D gene. The end of the DNA is better explained by TRBJ2-7, so the J call may be wrong. The CDR3 is made up of 12 amino acids. CDR1 and CDR2 from the germline V gene are GTSNPN and SVGIG (reference sequence). The CDR3 sequence: CAWSSVGYEQYF. CDR3 sequence (DNA): TGTGCCTGGAGTTCGGTCGGTTACGAGCAGTACTTC.

This clone came up a few times. The gene calls are TRBV23-1 and TRBJ2-7, with TRBD1 matching over 9 bases. TRBV23-1 is classed as an ORF, of uncertain function. The CDR3 runs to 16 residues. After removal of 0 bases from V and 3 bases from J, the junction contained 6 bases not matched to a gene. As DNA, the CDR3 is TGCGCCAGCAGTCAATCCGGGGACAGGGATCTCTACGAGCAGTACTTC. Translated: CASSQSGDRDLYEQYF.

V and J are TRBV30 and TRBJ2-5, with TRBD2 as a possible D gene (5 bases). This CDR3 has 13 residues. Between the trimmed V and J ends, which lost 4 bases and 5 bases, there was a span of 14 bases. The germline V gene has CDR1 GTSNPN and CDR2 SVGIG (reference sequence). The CDR3 loop reads CAWKKRAYETQYF. In nucleotides, the CDR3 is TGTGCCTGGAAAAAGAGGGCATACGAGACCCAGTACTTC. The variable domain in full, with the rest retrieved from reference TRBV30 and TRBJ2-5, is SQTIHQWPATLVQPVGSPLSLECTVEGTSNPNLYWYRQAAGRGLQLLFYSVGIGQISSEVPQNLSASRPQDRQFILSSKKLLLSDSGFYLCAWKKRAYETQYFGPGTRLLVL.

In DNA form, the CDR3 reads TGCGCCAGCAGCCCAGGTGGTGGCTACACCTTC. Its protein product is CASSPGGGYTF. The chain is built from TRBV5-1 and TRBJ1-2; D not resolved. V lost 4 bases, J lost 7 bases, and 8 bases lay in between. From germline, CDR1 is SGHRS and CDR2 YFSETQ. This CDR3 has 11 amino acids.

The rearrangement uses TRBV30 and TRBJ2-5, with D tentatively TRBD1 (6 bases). Germline V gene sequence: CDR1 GTSNPN, CDR2 SVGIG (reference sequence). This CDR3 has 14 amino acids. V lost 7 bases, J lost 4 bases, and 19 bases lay in between. CDR3: CASTGQWGTETQYF. The CDR3 nucleotides read TGTGCCTCTACAGGACAGTGGGGGACAGAGACCCAGTACTTC. Full variable domain (missing parts from reference TRBV30 and TRBJ2-5): SQTIHQWPATLVQPVGSPLSLECTVEGTSNPNLYWYRQAAGRGLQLLFYSVGIGQISSEVPQNLSASRPQDRQFILSSKKLLLSDSGFYLCASTGQWGTETQYFGPGTRLLVL.